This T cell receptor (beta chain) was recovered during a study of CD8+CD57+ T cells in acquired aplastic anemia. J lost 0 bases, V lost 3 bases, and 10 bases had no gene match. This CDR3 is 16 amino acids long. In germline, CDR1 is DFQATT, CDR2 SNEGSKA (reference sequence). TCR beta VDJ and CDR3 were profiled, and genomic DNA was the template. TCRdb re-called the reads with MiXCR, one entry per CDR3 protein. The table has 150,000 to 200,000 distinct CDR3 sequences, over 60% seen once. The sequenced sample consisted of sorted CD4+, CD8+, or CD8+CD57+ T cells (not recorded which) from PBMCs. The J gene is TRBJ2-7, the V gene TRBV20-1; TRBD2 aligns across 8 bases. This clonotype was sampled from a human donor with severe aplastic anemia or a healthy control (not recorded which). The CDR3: CSARAQLAAYSYEQYF. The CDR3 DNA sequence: TGCAGTGCTAGGGCCCAACTAGCGGCTTACTCCTACGAGCAGTACTTC.